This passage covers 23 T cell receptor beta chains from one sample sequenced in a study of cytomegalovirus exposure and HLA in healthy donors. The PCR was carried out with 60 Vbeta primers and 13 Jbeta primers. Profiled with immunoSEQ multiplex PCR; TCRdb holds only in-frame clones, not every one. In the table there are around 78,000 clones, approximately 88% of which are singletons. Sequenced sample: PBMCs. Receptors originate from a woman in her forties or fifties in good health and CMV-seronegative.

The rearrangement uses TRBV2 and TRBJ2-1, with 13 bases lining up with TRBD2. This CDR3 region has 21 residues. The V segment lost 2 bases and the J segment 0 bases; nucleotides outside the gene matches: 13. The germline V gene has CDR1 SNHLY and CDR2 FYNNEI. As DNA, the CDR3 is TGTGCCAGCAGTGAATTCGGGGGACTAGCGGGGTTCGTAGGCTCCTACAATGAGCAGTTCTTC. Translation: CASSEFGGLAGFVGSYNEQFF.

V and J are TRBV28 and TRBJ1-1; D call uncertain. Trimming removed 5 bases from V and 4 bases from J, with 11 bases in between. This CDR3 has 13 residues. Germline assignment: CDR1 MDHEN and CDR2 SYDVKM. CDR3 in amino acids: CASSERAGTEAFF. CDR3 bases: TGTGCCAGCAGTGAGAGGGCAGGCACTGAAGCTTTCTTT.

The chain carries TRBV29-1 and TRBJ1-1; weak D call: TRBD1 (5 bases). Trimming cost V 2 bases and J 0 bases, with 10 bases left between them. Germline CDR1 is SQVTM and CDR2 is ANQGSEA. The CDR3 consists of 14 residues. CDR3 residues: CSVETGRMNTEAFF. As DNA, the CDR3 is TGCAGCGTTGAAACAGGACGGATGAACACTGAAGCTTTCTTT.

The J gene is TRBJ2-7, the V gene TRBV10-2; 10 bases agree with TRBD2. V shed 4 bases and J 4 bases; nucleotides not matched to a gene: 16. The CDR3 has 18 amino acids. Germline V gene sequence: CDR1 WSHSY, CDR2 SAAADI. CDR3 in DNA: TGCGCCAGCAGTGGGACGGTCAGCGGGGGGGCTGGCAGTTACGAGCAGTACGTC. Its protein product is CASSGTVSGGAGSYEQYV.

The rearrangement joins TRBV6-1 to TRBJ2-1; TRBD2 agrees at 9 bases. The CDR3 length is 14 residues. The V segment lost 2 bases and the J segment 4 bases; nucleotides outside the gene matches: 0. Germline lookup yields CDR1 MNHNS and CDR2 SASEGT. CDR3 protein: CASSELAGYNEQFF. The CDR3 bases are TGTGCCAGCAGTGAACTAGCGGGGTACAATGAGCAGTTCTTC.

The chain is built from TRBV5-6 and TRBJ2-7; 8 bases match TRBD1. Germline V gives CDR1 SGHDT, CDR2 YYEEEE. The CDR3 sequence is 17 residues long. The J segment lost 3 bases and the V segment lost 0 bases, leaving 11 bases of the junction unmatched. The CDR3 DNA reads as TGTGCCAGCAGCTTGGGGAAGGCAGGGGGCGCACGCTACGAGCAGTACTTC. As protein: CASSLGKAGGARYEQYF. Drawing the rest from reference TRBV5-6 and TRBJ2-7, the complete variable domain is DAGVTQSPTHLIKTRGQQVTLRCSPKSGHDTVSWYQQALGQGPQFIFQYYEEEERQRGNFPDRFSGHQFPNYSSELNVNALLLGDSALYLCASSLGKAGGARYEQYFGPGTRLTVT.

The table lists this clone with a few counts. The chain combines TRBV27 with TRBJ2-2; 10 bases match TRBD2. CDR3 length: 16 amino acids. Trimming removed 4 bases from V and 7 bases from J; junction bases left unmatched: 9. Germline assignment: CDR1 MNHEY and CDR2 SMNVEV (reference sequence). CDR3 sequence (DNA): TGTGCCAGCAGTTCAAGCGGGAGGGTAGATAGCGGGGAGCTGTTTTTT. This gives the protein CASSSSGRVDSGELFF.

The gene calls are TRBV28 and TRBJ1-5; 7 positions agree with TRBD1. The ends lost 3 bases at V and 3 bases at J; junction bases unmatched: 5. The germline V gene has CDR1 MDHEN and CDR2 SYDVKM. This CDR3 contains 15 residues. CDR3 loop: CASSFYRGDNQPQHF. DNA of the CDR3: TGTGCCAGCAGTTTTTACAGGGGTGACAATCAGCCCCAGCATTTT.

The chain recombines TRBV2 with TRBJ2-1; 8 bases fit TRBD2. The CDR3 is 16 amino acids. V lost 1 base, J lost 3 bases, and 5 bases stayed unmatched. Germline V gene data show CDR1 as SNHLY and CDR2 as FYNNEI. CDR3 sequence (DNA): TGTGCCAGCAGTGAAGTAAGCGGGAGTGTCTACAATGAGCAGTTCTTC. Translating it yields CASSEVSGSVYNEQFF.

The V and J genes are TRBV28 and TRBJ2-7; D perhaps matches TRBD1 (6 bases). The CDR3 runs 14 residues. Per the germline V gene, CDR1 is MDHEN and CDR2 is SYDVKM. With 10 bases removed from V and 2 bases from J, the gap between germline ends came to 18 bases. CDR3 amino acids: CATQSKQGPYEQYF. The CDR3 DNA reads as TGTGCCACCCAGTCGAAACAGGGCCCCTACGAGCAGTACTTC.

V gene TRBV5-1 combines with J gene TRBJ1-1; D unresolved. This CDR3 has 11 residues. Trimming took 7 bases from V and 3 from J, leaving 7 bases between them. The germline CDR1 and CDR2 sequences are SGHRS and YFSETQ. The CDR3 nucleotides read TGCGCCAGCGGCCTAGACACTGAAGCTTTCTTT. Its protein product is CASGLDTEAFF.

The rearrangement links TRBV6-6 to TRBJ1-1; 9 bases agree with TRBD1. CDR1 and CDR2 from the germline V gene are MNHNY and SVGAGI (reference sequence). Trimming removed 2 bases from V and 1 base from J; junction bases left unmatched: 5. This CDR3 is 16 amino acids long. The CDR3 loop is CASSYRTGEENTEAFF. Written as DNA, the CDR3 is TGTGCCAGCAGTTACAGGACAGGGGAGGAGAACACTGAAGCTTTCTTT.

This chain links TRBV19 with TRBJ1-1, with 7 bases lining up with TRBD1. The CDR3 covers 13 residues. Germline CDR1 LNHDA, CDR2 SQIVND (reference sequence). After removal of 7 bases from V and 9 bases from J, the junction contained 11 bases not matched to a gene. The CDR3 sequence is CASTKPGGPKAFF. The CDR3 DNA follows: TGTGCCAGTACTAAACCAGGGGGACCTAAAGCTTTCTTT.

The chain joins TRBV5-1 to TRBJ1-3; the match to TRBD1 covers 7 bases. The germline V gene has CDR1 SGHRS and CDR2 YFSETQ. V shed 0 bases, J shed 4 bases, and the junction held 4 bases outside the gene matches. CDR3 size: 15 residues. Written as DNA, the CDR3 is TGCGCCAGCAGCTTGGGACAGGGAAAGGGAAACACCATATATTTT. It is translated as CASSLGQGKGNTIYF.

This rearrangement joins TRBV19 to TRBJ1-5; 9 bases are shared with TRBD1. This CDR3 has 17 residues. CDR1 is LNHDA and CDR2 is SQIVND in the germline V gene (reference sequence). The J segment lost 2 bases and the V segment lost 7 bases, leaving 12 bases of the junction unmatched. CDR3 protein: CASNPIQGARGNQPQHF. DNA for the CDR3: TGTGCCAGTAACCCCATACAGGGGGCGCGGGGCAATCAGCCCCAGCATTTT. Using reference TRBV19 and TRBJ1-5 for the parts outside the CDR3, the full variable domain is DGGITQSPKYLFRKEGQNVTLSCEQNLNHDAMYWYRQDPGQGLRLIYYSQIVNDFQKGDIAEGYSVSREKKESFPLTVTSAQKNPTAFYLCASNPIQGARGNQPQHFGDGTRLSIL.

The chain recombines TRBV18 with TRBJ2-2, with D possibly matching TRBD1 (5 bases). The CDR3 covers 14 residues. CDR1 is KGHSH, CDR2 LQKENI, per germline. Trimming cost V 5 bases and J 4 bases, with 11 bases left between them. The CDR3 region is CASSGALGTGELFF. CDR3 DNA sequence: TGTGCCAGCTCAGGGGCCTTGGGCACCGGGGAGCTGTTTTTT.

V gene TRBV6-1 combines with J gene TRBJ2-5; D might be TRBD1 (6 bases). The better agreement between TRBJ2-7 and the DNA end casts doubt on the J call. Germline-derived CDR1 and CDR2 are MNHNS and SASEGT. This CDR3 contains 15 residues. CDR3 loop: CASSVTGLSSYEQYF. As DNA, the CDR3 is TGTGCCAGCAGCGTCACAGGGCTCAGCTCCTACGAGCAGTACTTC.

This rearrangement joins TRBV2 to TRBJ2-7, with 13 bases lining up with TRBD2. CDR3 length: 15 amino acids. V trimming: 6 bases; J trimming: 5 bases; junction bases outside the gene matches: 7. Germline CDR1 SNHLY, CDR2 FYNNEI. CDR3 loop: CASRLGLAGYNEQYF. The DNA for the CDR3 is TGTGCCAGCAGACTGGGACTAGCGGGATACAACGAGCAGTACTTC.

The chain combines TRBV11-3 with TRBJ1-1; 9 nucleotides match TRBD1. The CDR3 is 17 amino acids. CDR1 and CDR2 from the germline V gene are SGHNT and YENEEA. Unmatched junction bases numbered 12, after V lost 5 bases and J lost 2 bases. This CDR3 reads CASSEGTGRYPNTEAFF. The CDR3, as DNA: TGTGCCAGCAGCGAAGGGACAGGGCGATACCCCAACACTGAAGCTTTCTTT.

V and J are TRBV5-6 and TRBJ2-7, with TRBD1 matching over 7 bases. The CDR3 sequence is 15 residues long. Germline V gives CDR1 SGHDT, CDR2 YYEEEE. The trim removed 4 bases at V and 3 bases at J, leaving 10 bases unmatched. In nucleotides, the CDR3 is TGTGCCAGCAGCCACAGGGGTTTGGGAAACTACGAGCAGTACGTC. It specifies CASSHRGLGNYEQYV.

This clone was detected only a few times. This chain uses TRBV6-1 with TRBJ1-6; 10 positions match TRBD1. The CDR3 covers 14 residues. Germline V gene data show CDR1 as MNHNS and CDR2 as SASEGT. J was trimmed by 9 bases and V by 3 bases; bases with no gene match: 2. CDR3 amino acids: CASSDGTGVSPLHF. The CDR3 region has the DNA TGTGCCAGCAGTGACGGGACAGGGGTTTCACCCCTCCACTTT.

The CDR3 loop reads CASSGSGVYEQYV. The CDR3 DNA follows: TGTGCCAGCAGTGGAAGCGGGGTCTACGAGCAGTACGTC. The genes are TRBV25-1 and TRBJ2-7; 7 bases are shared with TRBD2. The CDR3 covers 13 residues. V shed 4 bases, J shed 3 bases, and the junction held 3 bases outside the gene matches. From germline, CDR1 is MGHDK and CDR2 SYGVNS.

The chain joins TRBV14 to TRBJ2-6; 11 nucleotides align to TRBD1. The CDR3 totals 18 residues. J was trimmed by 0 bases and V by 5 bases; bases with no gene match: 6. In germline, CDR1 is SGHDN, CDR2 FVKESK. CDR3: CASSSTGTGGSGANVLTF. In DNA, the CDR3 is TGTGCCAGCAGCTCGACCGGGACAGGGGGCTCTGGGGCCAACGTCCTGACTTTC.